What follows are 20 T cell receptor beta chains derived from one specimen sequenced in a study of CD8+CD57+ T cells in acquired aplastic anemia (dated 2018 in TCRdb). TCRdb lists the instrument as Illumina HiSeq 2000. Profiling of TCR beta VDJ combinations and CDR3 sequences used genomic DNA as the template. The raw public reads went through TCRdb reprocessing: fastp at Q25, MiXCR clone calling, in-frame beta chains kept. CDR3 protein duplicates are merged, each entry listing the most common genes and DNA. The sample table contains 170,000 or so distinct CDR3 sequences; only one count was recorded for nearly 65% of them. The ten largest account for approximately 42% of the sample. The patients picked for sequencing were ones in whom flow cytometry had shown an expansion of CD8+CD57+ cells. The specimen sequenced was sorted CD4+, CD8+, or CD8+CD57+ T cells (not recorded which) from PBMCs. These receptors originate from a human donor with aplastic anemia.

This clonotype was counted ten times or more. This sequence joins TRBV12-3 or TRBV12-4 and TRBJ2-3, with unresolved D. This CDR3 comprises 16 residues. V was trimmed by 0 bases and J by 1 base, leaving 11 bases between them. The CDR3 region has the DNA TGTGCCAGCAGTTTAGCAGGTACCCTAGGCACAGATACGCAGTATTTT. This encodes CASSLAGTLGTDTQYF.

The chain employs TRBV20-1 and TRBJ1-1; D remains unclear. CDR3 size: 14 residues. The germline V gene encodes CDR1 DFQATT and CDR2 SNEGSKA (reference sequence). The V and J ends lost 3 bases and 1 base respectively, with 12 bases between them. The CDR3 DNA is TGCAGTGCTAGTCAAGGGTCTGGGAACACTGAAGCTTTCTTT. This encodes CSASQGSGNTEAFF.

J is TRBJ2-6 and V is TRBV7-2; tentative D call: TRBD2 (6 bases). The CDR3 spans 15 residues. V was trimmed by 1 base and J by 2 bases, leaving 6 bases between them. In germline, CDR1 is SGHTA, CDR2 FQGNSA. CDR3 in DNA: TGTGCCAGCAGCTTAGGGGGGGCTGGGGCCAACGTCCTGACTTTC. Amino acid sequence: CASSLGGAGANVLTF. The full variable domain, with the rest looked up from reference TRBV7-2 and TRBJ2-6, is GAGVSQSPSNKVTEKGKDVELRCDPISGHTALYWYRQSLGQGLEFLIYFQGNSAPDKSGLPSDRFSAERTGGSVSTLTIQRTQQEDSAVYLCASSLGGAGANVLTFGAGSRLTVL.

This clonotype occurred a few times. This CDR3 reads CASSTTADTQYF. The CDR3 DNA sequence: TGTGCCAGTAGCACCACCGCAGATACGCAGTATTTT. The V and J genes are TRBV19 and TRBJ2-3; D is undetermined. Trimming took off 6 bases at V and 4 bases at J, with 8 bases between the two ends. Germline V gives CDR1 LNHDA, CDR2 SQIVND (reference sequence). There are 12 residues in the CDR3.

The chain recombines TRBV19 with TRBJ1-1; the match to TRBD1 covers 9 bases. The length of the CDR3 is 17 residues. Germline-derived CDR1 and CDR2 are LNHDA and SQIVND (reference sequence). The trim removed 2 bases at V and 6 bases at J, leaving 13 bases unmatched. The CDR3 spells CASSITFPGQGGPEAFF. The CDR3 bases are TGTGCCAGTAGTATAACTTTTCCGGGACAGGGAGGGCCTGAAGCTTTCTTT.

The sample holds many counts of this clonotype. The chain has TRBV6-2 or TRBV6-3 and TRBJ1-6; no clear D. The CDR3 has 12 amino acids. Germline-derived CDR1 and CDR2 are MNHEY and SVGEGT. The V gene lost 3 bases and the J gene lost 8 bases, with 5 bases spanning the gap. The CDR3 is CASSYQDSPLHF. The CDR3 nucleotides are TGTGCCAGCAGTTATCAAGATTCACCCCTCCACTTT.

This clonotype was recorded only once. This chain uses TRBV7-9 with TRBJ1-5; D possibly corresponds to TRBD1 (6 bases). Between the trimmed V and J ends, which lost 0 bases and 1 base, there was a span of 10 bases. Germline V lookup: CDR1 SEHNR, CDR2 FQNEAQ (reference sequence). This CDR3 region has 16 residues. CDR3 sequence: CASSLALGQSNQPQHF. CDR3 DNA: TGTGCCAGCAGCTTAGCGCTCGGACAGAGCAATCAGCCCCAGCATTTT.

This clonotype was counted many times. The chain combines TRBV5-6 with TRBJ1-1; D remains ambiguous. V lost 3 bases, J lost 5 bases, and 20 bases lay in between. The CDR3 consists of 16 residues. Germline CDR1 SGHDT, CDR2 YYEEEE. CDR3 DNA: TGTGCCAGCAGCTCCTATCGTATACAGCCCGGGACTGAAGCTTTCTTT. It yields the protein CASSSYRIQPGTEAFF.

Many counts were recorded for this clonotype. The chain joins TRBV14 to TRBJ2-1; D unresolved. The CDR3 runs 15 residues. Germline V gene data show CDR1 as SGHDN and CDR2 as FVKESK. Trimming removed 4 bases from V and 0 bases from J, with 10 bases in between. CDR3: CASSPLQDSYNEQFF. The CDR3 nucleotides read TGTGCCAGCAGCCCCCTCCAGGACTCCTACAATGAGCAGTTCTTC.

The chain recombines TRBV20-1 with TRBJ1-6, with D possibly matching TRBD1 (6 bases). The V and J ends lost 3 bases and 7 bases respectively, with 13 bases between them. CDR3 size: 14 residues. Germline values: CDR1 DFQATT, CDR2 SNEGSKA (reference sequence). The CDR3, as DNA: TGCAGTGCTAGTCCCGTCCAGGGGAATTCACCCCTCCACTTT. Encoded protein: CSASPVQGNSPLHF.

Note on this clonotype: A much larger clone is a single base away; this may be a read error. The chain recombines TRBV13 with TRBJ2-4, with TRBD1 identical over 7 bases. CDR3 length: 14 amino acids. Looked up from germline, CDR1 is PRHDT and CDR2 is FYEKMQ (reference sequence). In DNA, the CDR3 is TGTGTCAGCACCCGGACAGGAATGGGGGACATTCAGTACTTC. This encodes CVSTRTGMGDIQYF.

The gene calls are TRBV11-2 and TRBJ2-5; tentatively, D is TRBD2 (7 bases). The CDR3 has 15 amino acids. V gave up 1 base and J gave up 10 bases, with 19 bases separating them. Germline values: CDR1 SGHAT, CDR2 FQNNGV. The CDR3 here is CASSLVGGGYGGQYF. As DNA, the CDR3 is TGTGCCAGCAGCTTAGTCGGCGGGGGCTACGGGGGCCAGTACTTC.

This clonotype came up many times. CDR3 coding DNA: TGTGCCAGCAGCCAAGAGAGGGGGAGCTCCTACAATGAGCAGTTCTTC. Translation: CASSQERGSSYNEQFF. The chain links TRBV14 to TRBJ2-1; possible D gene TRBD1, 6 bases. Germline V gene lookup returns CDR1 SGHDN and CDR2 FVKESK. This CDR3 comprises 16 residues. Trimming took off 0 bases at V and 0 bases at J, with 9 bases between the two ends.

This clonotype has a count of ten or more. V is TRBV12-3 or TRBV12-4 and J is TRBJ1-4, with 9 bases matching TRBD1. The CDR3 runs to 15 residues. J gave up 6 bases and V 2 bases, and 4 bases lay outside the gene matches. CDR3 DNA: TGTGCCAGCAGTTTATCAAACAGGGGGCATGAAAAACTGTTTTTT. Protein product: CASSLSNRGHEKLFF.

The chain uses TRBV20-1 and TRBJ1-2; TRBD1 agrees at 10 bases. CDR1 is DFQATT and CDR2 is SNEGSKA in the germline V gene (reference sequence). Trimming removed 0 bases from V and 8 bases from J; junction bases left unmatched: 12. The CDR3 has 16 amino acids. The CDR3 bases are TGCAGTGCTAGAGACCCCTCGCCGGACAGGGGGGCCGGCTACACCTTC. As protein: CSARDPSPDRGAGYTF.

This clonotype was found once. V is TRBV7-9 and J is TRBJ2-2, with D perhaps matching TRBD1 (6 bases). The V gene lost 1 base and the J gene lost 4 bases, with 19 bases spanning the gap. This CDR3 has 18 residues. CDR1 and CDR2 (germline): SEHNR, FQNEAQ (reference sequence). CDR3: CASSLVPGGGRGTGELFF. The CDR3 coding sequence is TGTGCCAGCAGCTTAGTCCCCGGTGGGGGCCGGGGCACCGGGGAGCTGTTTTTT.

The genes are TRBV2 and TRBJ1-1; TRBD1 agrees at 10 bases. The CDR3 covers 20 residues. The germline gives CDR1 SNHLY, CDR2 FYNNEI. V lost 6 bases to trimming and J lost 1 base; unmatched junction nucleotides: 20. This CDR3 reads CASSFVSGTGDLGGNTEAFF. The CDR3 DNA reads as TGTGCCAGCAGCTTCGTGAGCGGGACAGGGGACCTAGGAGGGAACACTGAAGCTTTCTTT.

The rearrangement joins TRBV10-3 to TRBJ2-3, with no clear D. V was cut by 6 bases and J by 1 base, with 11 bases left in between. Germline loops: CDR1 ENHRY, CDR2 SYGVKD. This CDR3 is built from 14 residues. The CDR3: CAIRVGGGTDTQYF. Here the CDR3 DNA reads TGTGCCATCAGGGTGGGTGGGGGCACAGATACGCAGTATTTT.

The chain uses TRBV7-9 and TRBJ1-1; no reliable D call. Per the germline V gene, CDR1 is SEHNR and CDR2 is FQNEAQ (reference sequence). Trimming stripped 4 bases from V and 1 base from J, with 7 bases between. CDR3 length: 13 amino acids. Written as DNA, the CDR3 is TGTGCCAGCAGCTCGGTAGCGAACACTGAAGCTTTCTTT. Translated: CASSSVANTEAFF. The whole variable domain, filled in from reference TRBV7-9 and TRBJ1-1, reads DTGVSQNPRHKITKRGQNVTFRCDPISEHNRLYWYRQTLGQGPEFLTYFQNEAQLEKSRLLSDRFSAERPKGSFSTLEIQRTEQGDSAMYLCASSSVANTEAFFGQGTRLTVV.

This clonotype occurred many times. J is TRBJ1-5 and V is TRBV7-2; TRBD1 aligns across 7 bases. The CDR3 extends over 17 amino acids. The J segment lost 4 bases and the V segment lost 5 bases, leaving 14 bases of the junction unmatched. Germline assignment: CDR1 SGHTA and CDR2 FQGNSA. CDR3 protein: CASSQEGEGAPNQPQHF. In nucleotides, the CDR3 is TGTGCCAGCAGCCAAGAGGGAGAGGGGGCCCCAAATCAGCCCCAGCATTTT.